This T cell receptor beta chain was sequenced during a study of blood T cell repertoires in COVID-19. For the study at large: Researchers got acute and convalescent COVID-19 samples from the United States, Italy and Spain. Nucleic acid was either cDNA or gDNA, and it came from T cells, B-cell-depleted T cells, or PBMCs.

In the authors' workflow: Reference gene primer amplification yielded estimated nucleated cell counts. Sequenced by immunoSEQ multiplex PCR; TCRdb stores in-frame clones only, minus some. The DNA gave D and trimming, while V, J and clone size come from that table. The data show under 85,000 clones, 86% seen once. The CDR3 has 19 amino acids. CDR1 is SGHKS and CDR2 is YYEKEE in the germline V gene (reference sequence). After removal of 6 bases from V and 4 bases from J, the junction contained 21 bases not matched to a gene. The receptor comes from a man older than 75 in a cohort sampled during active COVID-19. The chain employs TRBV5-5 and TRBJ1-2; 10 nucleotides align to TRBD1. Sequenced input: peripheral blood. The CDR3 bases are TGTGCCAGCACATTGGGGACAGGGGCCTCGGGTCCATTGGGCTATGGCTACACCTTC. Translation: CASTLGTGASGPLGYGYTF.